The 12 T cell receptor beta chains in this list originate from one sample, sequenced in a study of graft-versus-host responses after intestinal transplantation. Their antigen targets remain unknown. Measured with immunoSEQ multiplex PCR; TCRdb has only the in-frame clones, and not every one. The sample lists roughly 39,000 clones, roughly 96% occurring once. The material sequenced was unstimulated CD8+ T cells sorted from spleen or lymph node cells, taken before transplant. The receptors here all came from a human donor who was the organ donor for an intestinal transplant.

V and J are TRBV27 and TRBJ2-7; 7 positions agree with TRBD1. The CDR3 is 15 amino acids. Germline V gene lookup returns CDR1 MNHEY and CDR2 SMNVEV (reference sequence). The trim removed 3 bases at V and 0 bases at J, leaving 5 bases unmatched. The chain's CDR3 is CASSFTGTVSYEQYF. CDR3 in DNA: TGTGCCAGCAGTTTCACCGGGACAGTCTCCTACGAGCAGTACTTC.

This sequence joins TRBV6-5 and TRBJ2-3; 7 nucleotides agree with TRBD1. CDR1 is MNHEY, CDR2 SVGAGI, per germline. The CDR3 sequence is 14 residues long. Trimming removed 4 bases from V and 2 bases from J; junction bases left unmatched: 3. The CDR3 region has the DNA TGTGCCAGCAGTTTACAGGGGAACACAGATACGCAGTATTTT. This encodes CASSLQGNTDTQYF.

CDR3 amino acids: CASGGSGGLYNEQFF. CDR3 DNA sequence: TGTGCCAGCGGGGGCTCGGGGGGTCTTTACAATGAGCAGTTCTTC. V gene TRBV6-5 combines with J gene TRBJ2-1; the D gene is possibly TRBD2 (7 bases). The CDR3 is 15 amino acids. Deletions cut 8 bases from V and 4 bases from J, with 18 bases between. The germline V gene encodes CDR1 MNHEY and CDR2 SVGAGI.

The J gene is TRBJ2-7, the V gene TRBV30; tentatively, D is TRBD1 or TRBD2 (5 bases each). The CDR3 has 12 residues. CDR1 GTSNPN and CDR2 SVGIG come from the germline V gene (reference sequence). Trimming took off 0 bases at V and 5 bases at J, with 8 bases between the two ends. The CDR3: CAWSVLGDEQYF. The CDR3 DNA follows: TGTGCCTGGAGTGTACTGGGGGACGAGCAGTACTTC.

The chain employs TRBV7-9 and TRBJ2-2, with TRBD1 matching over 8 bases. Per germline, CDR1 SEHNR and CDR2 FQNEAQ (reference sequence). Unmatched junction bases numbered 4, after V lost 1 base and J lost 6 bases. The CDR3 loop spans 15 amino acids. The CDR3 sequence is CASSLGRTGSGELFF. CDR3 bases: TGTGCCAGCAGCTTAGGGAGGACAGGGTCCGGGGAGCTGTTTTTT.

The J gene is TRBJ1-1, the V gene TRBV6-6, with D possibly matching TRBD1 (6 bases). Germline V gene data show CDR1 as MNHNY and CDR2 as SVGAGI (reference sequence). The CDR3 is 14 residues long. V dropped 2 bases and J dropped 4 bases, with 11 bases sitting between them. The CDR3 loop reads CASSYGGQGTEAFF. The DNA for the CDR3 is TGTGCCAGCAGTTACGGGGGGCAGGGCACTGAAGCTTTCTTT.

The V gene is TRBV4-3, the J gene TRBJ1-2, with TRBD1 identical over 9 bases. V was clipped by 0 bases and J by 3 bases; unmatched bases: 2. This CDR3 has 15 residues. Germline V gene sequence: CDR1 LGHNA, CDR2 YSLEER. CDR3 loop: CASSQDRTGDYGYTF. In DNA form, the CDR3 reads TGCGCCAGCAGCCAAGATAGGACAGGGGACTATGGCTACACCTTC.

This clone showed up just a few times. The chain is built from TRBV5-1 and TRBJ1-2; 10 bases line up with TRBD1. This CDR3 is 15 amino acids long. V trimming: 4 bases; J trimming: 6 bases; junction bases outside the gene matches: 9. Germline loops: CDR1 SGHRS, CDR2 YFSETQ. This CDR3 is CASSPDRGDLDGYTF. For the CDR3, the DNA is TGCGCCAGCAGCCCGGACAGGGGGGATCTTGATGGCTACACCTTC.

This sequence joins TRBV10-3 and TRBJ1-4, with 10 bases identical to TRBD1. Germline V gene sequence: CDR1 ENHRY, CDR2 SYGVKD. Unmatched junction bases numbered 16, after V lost 11 bases and J lost 7 bases. The CDR3 extends over 16 amino acids. CDR3 sequence (DNA): TGTGCCGCTTCCGGGACAGGGGAAGCGCGTGGTGAAAAACTGTTTTTT. It encodes CAASGTGEARGEKLFF.

With respect to this clone: Its ends do not fully match the called genes, so a read error is possible. The V call is TRBV5-1, the J call TRBJ2-5; either TRBD1 or TRBD2 may fit D (5 bases each). The CDR3 is made up of 14 amino acids. Germline lookup yields CDR1 SGHRS and CDR2 YFSETQ. The chain's CDR3 is CASGLGEGLETQYF. CDR3 sequence (DNA): TGCGCCAGCGGCTTGGGCGAGGGGCTCGAGACCCAGTACTTC.

The rearrangement joins TRBV28 to TRBJ1-5, with D maybe TRBD1 (5 bases). CDR3 length equals 15 residues. The V and J ends lost 6 bases and 1 base respectively, with 13 bases between them. CDR1 and CDR2 (germline): MDHEN, SYDVKM. The CDR3 here is CASSSDYRSNQPQHF. In DNA form, the CDR3 reads TGTGCCAGCAGCTCTGACTACAGGAGCAATCAGCCCCAGCATTTT. The full variable domain, its missing parts supplied by reference TRBV28 and TRBJ1-5, is DVKVTQSSRYLVKRTGEKVFLECVQDMDHENMFWYRQDPGLGLRLIYFSYDVKMKEKGDIPEGYSVSREKKERFSLILESASTNQTSMYLCASSSDYRSNQPQHFGDGTRLSIL.

This clone was seen once. The CDR3 DNA sequence: TGTGCCAGCAGCTGGGACGGGAATAATTCACCCCTCCACTTT. Protein product: CASSWDGNNSPLHF. The rearrangement links TRBV5-4 to TRBJ1-6; D may be TRBD1 (5 bases). Per germline, CDR1 SGHNT and CDR2 YYREEE (reference sequence). V was trimmed by 3 bases and J by 5 bases, leaving 9 bases between them. There are 14 residues in the CDR3.